The clone carrying this TCR beta chain was counted a few times. Its target is not known. This sample was included in a study of beta chain features in type 1 diabetes. Study results and limitations: A greater similarity of naive, central memory and Treg TCRB repertoires was seen among patients than among healthy donors. For type 1 diabetes patients, VDJ junctions showed fewer insertions and more deletions. Among all four CD4+ subsets, Type 1 diabetes patients had TCRB CDR3s that were moderately but significantly shorter.

The junction had 3 bases not matched to a gene; V was cut back by 6 bases and J by 4 bases. CDR1 is SNHLY and CDR2 is FYNNEI in the germline V gene. The CDR3 has 14 amino acids. Reverse transcription of all isolated RNA meant that expressed TCRB transcripts were sequenced. Some clones are missing from TCRdb's copy, which holds only in-frame ones; the method was immunoSEQ multiplex PCR. This table holds some 150,000 clones, roughly 10% found once. What was sequenced was central memory CD4+ T cells from blood. V usage is TRBV2 and J usage is TRBJ2-3; TRBD1 matches 11 bases. The sequence came from a woman aged 40 to 55 in good health. Here the CDR3 DNA reads TGTGCCAGCAGGTCGGACAGGGGGCCAGATACGCAGTATTTT. The encoded protein is CASRSDRGPDTQYF. Drawing the rest from reference TRBV2 and TRBJ2-3, the complete variable domain is EPEVTQTPSHQVTQMGQEVILRCVPISNHLYFYWYRQILGQKVEFLVSFYNNEISEKSEIFDDQFSVERPDGSNFTLKIRSTKLEDSAMYFCASRSDRGPDTQYFGPGTRLTVL.